These 27 T cell receptor beta chains were sequenced from one sample in a study of regulatory T cells in long-lasting Graves disease. This sample's time point: newly diagnosed GD, antithyroid drugs for less than 3 months. Following extraction of RNA from PBMCs, that RNA was used to make the TCR library. Both iRepertoire HTBI primers and Arm-PCR of CDR3 regions were used to build the TCR beta libraries. TCRdb recomputed calls from the multiplex PCR reads with MiXCR, one row per CDR3 protein. This sample yields 500,000 to 700,000 distinct CDR3 sequences, of which about 15% are seen a single time; about 18% belongs to the top ten. The data also belong to a second study, concerning T cells in Graves' hyperthyroidism and ophthalmopathy.

This specimen consisted of peripheral blood mononuclear cells (PBMCs), obtained at new diagnosis, from a patient treated with antithyroid drugs. Every receptor here comes from a woman aged 30 to 39 with Graves disease.

This clonotype was counted between two and nine times. The V gene is TRBV10-3, the J gene TRBJ2-3; D is uncertain. Between the trimmed V and J ends, which lost 10 bases and 4 bases, there was a span of 18 bases. Per the germline V gene, CDR1 is ENHRY and CDR2 is SYGVKD. The CDR3 is made up of 14 amino acids. CDR3 residues: CATLSTGGADTQYF. The DNA for the CDR3 is TGTGCCACGTTATCCACTGGTGGGGCAGATACGCAGTATTTT.

In its sample, this clonotype was seen many times. The V call is TRBV6-1, the J call TRBJ1-1, with D possibly matching TRBD1 (5 bases). Per germline, CDR1 MNHNS and CDR2 SASEGT. The CDR3 has 11 amino acids. The CDR3 sequence is CAAKLTGEAFF. The CDR3 DNA sequence: TGTGCAGCCAAGTTAACAGGTGAAGCTTTCTTT.

This clonotype has ten or more counts. V usage is TRBV7-9 and J usage is TRBJ2-3; D is unresolved. V lost 0 bases, J lost 0 bases, and 10 bases lay in between. CDR3 length equals 16 residues. Germline V gene sequence: CDR1 SEHNR, CDR2 FQNEAQ (reference sequence). CDR3 coding DNA: TGTGCCAGCAGCTTAGCCGAGACGACTAGCACAGATACGCAGTATTTT. This translates into CASSLAETTSTDTQYF.

In this sample, this clonotype turned up a few times. Given a much more abundant clone one base away, this may be a read error. The rearrangement joins TRBV6-2 or TRBV6-3 to TRBJ1-1; 7 bases fit TRBD1. Germline CDR1 is MNHEY and CDR2 is SVGEGT. The CDR3 runs to 14 residues. As DNA, the CDR3 is TGTGCCAGCAGAACAGGGGATTCGAACACTGAAGCTCTCTTT. This gives the protein CASRTGDSNTEALF.

Remarks on this clonotype: A clone one base away is much larger, so this may be a read error. CDR3 nucleotide sequence: TGTGCCAGCAGCCTCCCGGGGGGCGAGATGGTCGGCGAGCGGTACTTC. It codes for CASSLPGGEMVGERYF. The chain recombines TRBV7-2 with TRBJ2-7; D possibly corresponds to TRBD2 (7 bases). The CDR3 loop spans 16 amino acids. Germline CDR1 is SGHTA and CDR2 is FQGNSA.

The table lists this clonotype with a few counts. The chain carries TRBV30 and TRBJ2-2; TRBD2 agrees at 12 bases. Losses at the gene ends were 0 bases for V and 7 bases for J; bases not matched to a gene: 0. The CDR3 is 14 amino acids. CDR1 is GTSNPN and CDR2 is SVGIG in the germline V gene (reference sequence). CDR3 bases: TGTGCCTGGAGTGTACTAGCGGGAGGCGGGGAGCTGTTTTTT. This encodes CAWSVLAGGGELFF.

This clonotype has a count of ten or more. The chain joins TRBV15 to TRBJ2-1; D is undetermined. V was pared by 3 bases and J by 5 bases, with 8 bases between. This CDR3 is built from 13 residues. Germline values: CDR1 LNHNV, CDR2 YYDKDF (reference sequence). CDR3 amino acids: CATSSRTNNEQFF. The CDR3 coding sequence is TGTGCCACCAGCAGCCGTACAAACAATGAGCAGTTCTTC.

This clonotype has just a few counts. The J gene is TRBJ2-3, the V gene TRBV10-3; D may be TRBD2 (5 bases). Deletions cut 11 bases from V and 7 bases from J, with 19 bases between. The CDR3 contains 13 residues. The germline CDR1 and CDR2 sequences are ENHRY and SYGVKD. DNA of the CDR3: TGTGCCTCCCAGGCCCAGGAGGCCAATACGCAGTATTTT. Protein sequence: CASQAQEANTQYF.

This clonotype has just a few counts. The chain carries TRBV28 and TRBJ2-3; D call uncertain. The CDR3 consists of 15 residues. Per the germline V gene, CDR1 is MDHEN and CDR2 is SYDVKM. Trimming removed 6 bases at V and 1 base at J, with 14 bases between. The CDR3 loop is CASRTNSLGTDTQYF. DNA for the CDR3: TGTGCCAGCAGAACCAACAGTTTGGGCACAGATACGCAGTATTTT.

This chain connects TRBV19 to TRBJ1-5; D is uncertain. V shed 1 base and J shed 4 bases, with 8 bases lying between them. Germline CDR1 LNHDA, CDR2 SQIVND (reference sequence). This CDR3 region has 14 residues. The DNA of the CDR3 is TGTGCCAGTAGTATAGGTCAGGAGAATCAGCCCCAGCATTTT. As protein: CASSIGQENQPQHF.

Many counts were recorded for this clonotype. This chain connects TRBV2 to TRBJ2-7; the match to TRBD2 covers 12 bases. Germline V CDR1 and CDR2: SNHLY, FYNNEI. The ends lost 3 bases at V and 3 bases at J; junction bases unmatched: 12. The CDR3 runs to 18 residues. Here the CDR3 reads CASSDTGLAGTSHYEQYF. The CDR3 DNA reads TGTGCCAGCAGTGACACCGGACTAGCGGGGACATCCCACTACGAGCAGTACTTC.

This clonotype was seen at least ten times. The chain carries TRBV11-2 and TRBJ2-3; possible D gene TRBD2, 6 bases. Per the germline V gene, CDR1 is SGHAT and CDR2 is FQNNGV. V was shortened by 4 bases and J by 0 bases, with 11 bases between the two germline ends. The CDR3 sequence is 15 residues long. CDR3 nucleotides: TGTGCCAGCAGCTCCCATGGGAGGAGCACAGATACGCAGTATTTT. Its translation: CASSSHGRSTDTQYF.

This clonotype was seen ten or more times. V and J are TRBV27 and TRBJ2-7; 7 bases agree with TRBD1. The CDR3 runs to 15 residues. The V gene's germline CDR1 is MNHEY and CDR2 SMNVEV (reference sequence). The ends lost 6 bases at V and 1 base at J; junction bases unmatched: 9. In DNA form, the CDR3 reads TGTGCCAGCAGCTCCCCGGACAGGCGATCCTACGAGCAGTACTTC. Translated: CASSSPDRRSYEQYF.

This clonotype was detected many times. The chain carries TRBV10-3 and TRBJ2-7, with no clear D. Germline V lookup: CDR1 ENHRY, CDR2 SYGVKD. V gave up 4 bases and J gave up 2 bases, with 9 bases separating them. The CDR3 totals 13 residues. As DNA, the CDR3 is TGTGCCATCAGTGGTGACACCGCCTACGAGCAGTACTTC. Protein: CAISGDTAYEQYF.

This clonotype came up a few times. This chain joins TRBV12-3 or TRBV12-4 and TRBJ1-1, with 11 bases aligning to TRBD1. J lost 3 bases, V lost 3 bases, and 6 bases had no gene match. CDR3 length: 16 amino acids. The CDR3 protein is CASSFPMGQGDTEAFF. CDR3 DNA: TGTGCCAGCAGTTTTCCGATGGGACAGGGGGACACTGAAGCTTTCTTT.

This sequence joins TRBV29-1 and TRBJ2-7; D ambiguous. V gave up 7 bases and J gave up 3 bases, with 10 bases separating them. This CDR3 has 11 amino acids. Germline values: CDR1 SQVTM, CDR2 ANQGSEA. The CDR3 here is CSGRTVYEQYF. The CDR3 region has the DNA TGCAGCGGCCGGACCGTCTACGAGCAGTACTTC.

Ten or more counts support this clonotype. The chain couples TRBV7-9 to TRBJ2-3; 12 bases are a match to TRBD2. This CDR3 has 15 amino acids. The junction had 4 bases not matched to a gene; V was cut back by 5 bases and J by 4 bases. Germline values: CDR1 SEHNR, CDR2 FQNEAQ (reference sequence). Written as DNA, the CDR3 is TGTGCCAGCAGCCTGACTAGCGGGAGTTCAGATACGCAGTATTTT. It codes for CASSLTSGSSDTQYF.

The rearrangement uses TRBV5-1 and TRBJ2-1; 9 bases line up with TRBD2. The trim removed 4 bases at V and 4 bases at J, leaving 9 bases unmatched. Germline values: CDR1 SGHRS, CDR2 YFSETQ. There are 16 residues in the CDR3. The CDR3 spells CASSPTLAGRYNEQFF. CDR3 in DNA: TGCGCCAGCAGCCCCACTCTAGCGGGACGTTACAATGAGCAGTTCTTC.

This clonotype was seen a handful of times. This chain links TRBV5-1 with TRBJ2-1; D might be TRBD2 (5 bases). The CDR3 spans 15 residues. The ends were cut back, 4 bases at V and 3 bases at J, with 14 bases in the middle. From germline, CDR1 is SGHRS and CDR2 YFSETQ. This chain's CDR3 is CASSEYSVDYNEQFF. CDR3 coding DNA: TGCGCCAGCAGCGAGTATAGCGTAGACTACAATGAGCAGTTCTTC.

The V and J genes are TRBV3-1 and TRBJ2-7, with D maybe TRBD2 (5 bases). Trimming removed 3 bases at V and 7 bases at J, with 13 bases between. In germline, CDR1 is LGHDT, CDR2 YNNKEL (reference sequence). The CDR3 is 13 residues long. The CDR3 loop reads CASSHGGSREQYF. The CDR3 DNA reads TGTGCCAGCAGCCATGGCGGGTCCAGAGAGCAGTACTTC.

This clonotype was observed at least ten times. The chain recombines TRBV2 with TRBJ1-1, with 9 bases fitting TRBD1. V lost 5 bases and J lost 1; bases outside the gene matches: 8. The length of the CDR3 is 16 residues. Germline CDR1 and CDR2: SNHLY and FYNNEI. The CDR3 spells CASSSGQGRKNTEAFF. The CDR3 region has the DNA TGTGCCAGCAGTTCTGGACAGGGGAGAAAGAACACTGAAGCTTTCTTT.

The V call is TRBV7-8, the J call TRBJ1-2, with D perhaps matching TRBD1 (6 bases). The V end lost 5 bases, the J end lost 0 bases, and 19 bases lay between the germline ends. CDR3 length: 17 amino acids. CDR1 is SGHVS and CDR2 is FQNEAQ in the germline V gene. The CDR3 coding sequence is TGTGCCAGCAGCCAAAGCACTGGCGGGGGCTCTAACTATGGCTACACCTTC. It yields the protein CASSQSTGGGSNYGYTF.

This clonotype was counted at least ten times. The CDR3 nucleotides read TGTGCCAGCAGCTTTCGACAGGGAAGCGATGAGCAGTTCTTC. This gives the protein CASSFRQGSDEQFF. This sequence joins TRBV13 and TRBJ2-1, with 7 nucleotides matching TRBD1. The CDR3 is 14 amino acids. Germline V gene sequence: CDR1 PRHDT, CDR2 FYEKMQ (reference sequence). Losses at the gene ends were 3 bases for V and 8 bases for J; bases not matched to a gene: 7.

In this sample, this clonotype turned up a few times. This sequence joins TRBV11-2 and TRBJ2-7; D not resolved. The CDR3 loop spans 12 amino acids. Germline values: CDR1 SGHAT, CDR2 FQNNGV. V shed 2 bases and J shed 5 bases, with 7 bases lying between them. CDR3 residues: CASSLSLDEQYF. DNA of the CDR3: TGTGCCAGCAGCTTATCCCTCGACGAGCAGTACTTC.

This clonotype was seen at least ten times. This chain links TRBV3-1 with TRBJ1-1; D remains unclear. Germline CDR1 LGHDT, CDR2 YNNKEL (reference sequence). The CDR3 has 13 amino acids. The ends were cut back, 4 bases at V and 0 bases at J, with 6 bases in the middle. The CDR3: CASSPLVNTEAFF. CDR3 nucleotide sequence: TGTGCCAGCAGCCCCCTAGTGAACACTGAAGCTTTCTTT.

This clonotype was observed a few times. J is TRBJ1-5 and V is TRBV6-1, with D unresolved. Trimming left V 0 bases short and J 11 bases short, with 8 bases between. The CDR3 runs to 12 residues. CDR1 and CDR2 (germline): MNHNS, SASEGT. CDR3 in amino acids: CASSEAWETQHF. In DNA, the CDR3 is TGTGCCAGCAGTGAAGCTTGGGAGACCCAGCATTTT.

The sample holds many counts of this clonotype. J is TRBJ2-3 and V is TRBV2; 7 bases map to TRBD2. The CDR3 runs 16 residues. Per germline, CDR1 SNHLY and CDR2 FYNNEI. V lost 4 bases, J lost 1 base, and 8 bases stayed unmatched. The CDR3: CASSGRASGGTDTQYF. CDR3 DNA: TGTGCCAGCAGTGGGCGGGCTAGCGGAGGCACAGATACGCAGTATTTT.